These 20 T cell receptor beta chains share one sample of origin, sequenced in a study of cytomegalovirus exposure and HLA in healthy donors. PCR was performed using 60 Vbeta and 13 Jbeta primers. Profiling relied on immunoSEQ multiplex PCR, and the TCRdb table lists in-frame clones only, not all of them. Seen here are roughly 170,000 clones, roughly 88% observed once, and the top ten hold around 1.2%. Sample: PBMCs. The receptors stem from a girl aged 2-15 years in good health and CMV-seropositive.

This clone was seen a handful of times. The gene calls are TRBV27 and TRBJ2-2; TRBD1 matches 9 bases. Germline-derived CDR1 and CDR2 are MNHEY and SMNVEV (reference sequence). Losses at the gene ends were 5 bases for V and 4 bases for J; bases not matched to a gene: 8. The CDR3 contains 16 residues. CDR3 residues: CASSPRQGESTGELFF. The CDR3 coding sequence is TGTGCCAGCAGTCCCCGACAGGGGGAGTCCACCGGGGAGCTGTTTTTT.

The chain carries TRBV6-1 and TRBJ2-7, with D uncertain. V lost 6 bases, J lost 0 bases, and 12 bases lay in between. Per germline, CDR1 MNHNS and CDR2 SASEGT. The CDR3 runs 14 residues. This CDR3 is CASSFNGLSYEQYF. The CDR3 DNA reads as TGTGCCAGCAGCTTCAACGGTCTCTCCTACGAGCAGTACTTC.

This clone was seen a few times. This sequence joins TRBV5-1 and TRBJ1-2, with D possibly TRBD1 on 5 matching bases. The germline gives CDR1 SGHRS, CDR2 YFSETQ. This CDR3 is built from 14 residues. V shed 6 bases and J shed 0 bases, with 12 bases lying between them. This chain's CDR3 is CASNQGFANYGYTF. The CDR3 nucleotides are TGCGCCAGCAACCAGGGATTTGCTAACTATGGCTACACCTTC. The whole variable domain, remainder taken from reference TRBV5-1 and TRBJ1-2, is KAGVTQTPRYLIKTRGQQVTLSCSPISGHRSVSWYQQTPGQGLQFLFEYFSETQRNKGNFPGRFSGRQFSNSRSEMNVSTLELGDSALYLCASNQGFANYGYTFGSGTRLTVV.

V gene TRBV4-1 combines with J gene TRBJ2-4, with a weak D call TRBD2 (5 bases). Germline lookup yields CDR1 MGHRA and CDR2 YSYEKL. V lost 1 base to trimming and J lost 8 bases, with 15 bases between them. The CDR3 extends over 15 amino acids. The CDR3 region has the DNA TGCGCCAGCAGCCAAGGTCTAGCCCGAGGAGACATTCAGTACTTC. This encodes CASSQGLARGDIQYF.

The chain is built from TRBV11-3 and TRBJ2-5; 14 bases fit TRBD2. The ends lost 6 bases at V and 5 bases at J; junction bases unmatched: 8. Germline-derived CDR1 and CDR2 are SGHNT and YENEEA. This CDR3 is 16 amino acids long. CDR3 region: CASSRRLAGGPETQYF. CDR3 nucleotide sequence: TGTGCCAGCAGTCGCCGACTAGCGGGAGGGCCGGAGACCCAGTACTTC.

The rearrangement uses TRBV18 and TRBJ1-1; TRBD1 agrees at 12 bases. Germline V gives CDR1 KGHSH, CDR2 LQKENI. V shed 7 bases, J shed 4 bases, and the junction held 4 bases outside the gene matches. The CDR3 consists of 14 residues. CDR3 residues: CASYRGQGATEAFF. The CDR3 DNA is TGTGCCAGCTATAGGGGACAGGGGGCCACTGAAGCTTTCTTT.

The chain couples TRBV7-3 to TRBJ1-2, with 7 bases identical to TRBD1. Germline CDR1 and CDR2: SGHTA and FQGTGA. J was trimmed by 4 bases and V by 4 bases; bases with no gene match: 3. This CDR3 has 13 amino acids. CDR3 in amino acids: CASSSTGFYGYTF. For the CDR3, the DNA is TGTGCCAGCAGCTCGACAGGGTTCTATGGCTACACCTTC.

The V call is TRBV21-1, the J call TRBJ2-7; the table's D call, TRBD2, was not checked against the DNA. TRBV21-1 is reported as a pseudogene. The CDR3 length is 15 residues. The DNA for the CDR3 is TGTGCCATCCGGGGGGAAGGCCGCATCTCCAACGAGCAGTACTTC. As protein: CAIRGEGRISNEQYF.

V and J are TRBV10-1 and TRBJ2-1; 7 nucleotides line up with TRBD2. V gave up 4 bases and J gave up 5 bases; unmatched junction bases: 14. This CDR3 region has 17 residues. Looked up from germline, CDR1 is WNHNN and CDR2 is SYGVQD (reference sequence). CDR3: CASSVGGTPLKDNEQFF. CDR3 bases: TGCGCCAGCAGTGTGGGGGGGACTCCACTTAAAGACAATGAGCAGTTCTTC.

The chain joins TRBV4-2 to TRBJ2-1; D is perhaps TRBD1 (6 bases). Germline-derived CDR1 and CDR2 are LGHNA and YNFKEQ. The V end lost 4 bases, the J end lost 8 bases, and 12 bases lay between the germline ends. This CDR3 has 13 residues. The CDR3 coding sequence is TGTGCCAGCAGCCCTGGGACATTCGATGAGCAGTTCTTC. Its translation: CASSPGTFDEQFF.

The CDR3 DNA reads as TGCAGCGTGACCGCGGGAGTCCCTGAAGCTTTCTTT. Residues: CSVTAGVPEAFF. The V call is TRBV29-1, the J call TRBJ1-1; D remains ambiguous. Germline values: CDR1 SQVTM, CDR2 ANQGSEA. The CDR3 contains 12 residues. Trimming shortened V by 6 bases and J by 6 bases, and 14 bases separated the two germline ends.

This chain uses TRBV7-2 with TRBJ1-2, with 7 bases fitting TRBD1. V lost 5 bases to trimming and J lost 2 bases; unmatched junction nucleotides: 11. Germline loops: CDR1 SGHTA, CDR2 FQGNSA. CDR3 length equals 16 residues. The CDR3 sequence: CASSKRTGGGNYGYTF. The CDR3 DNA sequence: TGTGCCAGCAGCAAGAGGACAGGCGGGGGGAACTATGGCTACACCTTC.

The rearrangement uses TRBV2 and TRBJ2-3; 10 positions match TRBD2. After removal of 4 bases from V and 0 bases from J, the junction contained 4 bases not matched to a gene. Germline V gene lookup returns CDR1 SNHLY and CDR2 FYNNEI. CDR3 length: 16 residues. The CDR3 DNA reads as TGTGCCAGCAGTGGGCTAGCGGGGGCTAGCACAGATACGCAGTATTTT. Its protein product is CASSGLAGASTDTQYF. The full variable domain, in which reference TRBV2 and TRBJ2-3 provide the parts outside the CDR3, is EPEVTQTPSHQVTQMGQEVILRCVPISNHLYFYWYRQILGQKVEFLVSFYNNEISEKSEIFDDQFSVERPDGSNFTLKIRSTKLEDSAMYFCASSGLAGASTDTQYFGPGTRLTVL.

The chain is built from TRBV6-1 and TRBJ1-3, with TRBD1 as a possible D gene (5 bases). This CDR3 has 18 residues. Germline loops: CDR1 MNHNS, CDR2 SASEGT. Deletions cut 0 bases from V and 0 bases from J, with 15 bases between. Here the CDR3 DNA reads TGTGCCAGCAGTGAAGCGCGGGGAGGGGTCAGCTCTGGAAACACCATATATTTT. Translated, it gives CASSEARGGVSSGNTIYF.

This CDR3 is CASSPGQHTEAFF. CDR3 sequence (DNA): TGTGCCAGCAGCCCGGGACAACACACTGAAGCTTTCTTT. The chain joins TRBV7-2 to TRBJ1-1, with D possibly matching TRBD1 (6 bases). The CDR3 consists of 13 residues. Per the germline V gene, CDR1 is SGHTA and CDR2 is FQGNSA. V was cut by 5 bases and J by 3 bases, with 10 bases left in between.

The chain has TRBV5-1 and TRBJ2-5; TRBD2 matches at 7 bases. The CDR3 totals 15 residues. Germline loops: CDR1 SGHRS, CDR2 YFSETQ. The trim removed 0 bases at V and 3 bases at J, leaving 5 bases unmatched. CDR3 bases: TGCGCCAGCAGCTTGGGGCTAGCGGACAAAGAGACCCAGTACTTC. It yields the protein CASSLGLADKETQYF. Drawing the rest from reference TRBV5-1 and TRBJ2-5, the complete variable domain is KAGVTQTPRYLIKTRGQQVTLSCSPISGHRSVSWYQQTPGQGLQFLFEYFSETQRNKGNFPGRFSGRQFSNSRSEMNVSTLELGDSALYLCASSLGLADKETQYFGPGTRLLVL.

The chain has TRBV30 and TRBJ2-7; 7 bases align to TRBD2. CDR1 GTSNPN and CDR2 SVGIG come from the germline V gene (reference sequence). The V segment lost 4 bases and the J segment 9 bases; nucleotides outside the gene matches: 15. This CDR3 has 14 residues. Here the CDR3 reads CAWNIAGAHSGQYF. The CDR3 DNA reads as TGTGCCTGGAACATAGCGGGCGCCCACTCCGGGCAGTACTTC.

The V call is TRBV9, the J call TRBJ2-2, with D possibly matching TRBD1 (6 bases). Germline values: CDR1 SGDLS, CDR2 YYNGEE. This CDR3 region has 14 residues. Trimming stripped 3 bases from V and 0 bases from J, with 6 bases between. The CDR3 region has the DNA TGTGCCAGCAGCGGACAGGCGAACACCGGGGAGCTGTTTTTT. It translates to CASSGQANTGELFF. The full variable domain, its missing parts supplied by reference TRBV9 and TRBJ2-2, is DSGVTQTPKHLITATGQRVTLRCSPRSGDLSVYWYQQSLDQGLQFLIQYYNGEERAKGNILERFSAQQFPDLHSELNLSSLELGDSALYFCASSGQANTGELFFGEGSRLTVL.

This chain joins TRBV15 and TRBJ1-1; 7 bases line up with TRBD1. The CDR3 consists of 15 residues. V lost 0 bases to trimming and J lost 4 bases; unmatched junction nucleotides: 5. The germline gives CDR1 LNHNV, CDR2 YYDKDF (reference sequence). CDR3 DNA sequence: TGTGCCACCAGCAGAGATCCGAGACAGGGCACTGAAGCTTTCTTT. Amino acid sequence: CATSRDPRQGTEAFF.

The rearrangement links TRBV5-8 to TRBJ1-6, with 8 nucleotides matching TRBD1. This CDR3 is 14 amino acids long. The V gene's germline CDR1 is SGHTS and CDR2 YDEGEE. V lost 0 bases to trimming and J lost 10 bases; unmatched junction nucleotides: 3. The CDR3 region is CASSLAGGGSPLHF. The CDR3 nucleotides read TGTGCCAGCAGCTTGGCAGGGGGCGGCTCACCCCTCCACTTT.